The 23 T cell receptor beta chains below were found in one sample sequenced in a study of shared clonotypes between healthy human individuals. Profiling relied on immunoSEQ multiplex PCR, and the TCRdb table lists in-frame clones only, not all of them. The data show 450,000 to 500,000 clones, with about 84% seen just once and roughly 13% held by the top ten. Sequences were obtained from PBMCs. All receptors come from a woman aged 40 to 49 in good health. Some clones in this sample may be carry-over from other donors' samples.

The sample holds a few counts of this clone. The rearrangement joins TRBV7-2 to TRBJ2-1; 9 positions agree with TRBD2. The length of the CDR3 is 15 residues. The junction had 9 bases not matched to a gene; V was cut back by 5 bases and J by 7 bases. Germline lookup yields CDR1 SGHTA and CDR2 FQGNSA. CDR3 DNA: TGTGCCAGCAGCCGCGGAGGTAGCGGGAGTAATGAGCAGTTCTTC. Translated, it gives CASSRGGSGSNEQFF.

This clone was seen a handful of times. The chain uses TRBV11-3 and TRBJ1-1, with D unresolved. The germline gives CDR1 SGHNT, CDR2 YENEEA. This CDR3 comprises 13 residues. The ends were cut back, 1 base at V and 4 bases at J, with 7 bases in the middle. CDR3 sequence: CASSLGFSTEAFF. CDR3 DNA sequence: TGTGCCAGCAGCTTAGGATTCAGCACTGAAGCTTTCTTT.

V gene TRBV5-1 combines with J gene TRBJ2-5, with D perhaps matching TRBD2 (6 bases). This CDR3 contains 14 residues. The germline gives CDR1 SGHRS, CDR2 YFSETQ. Trimming removed 5 bases from V and 5 bases from J, with 16 bases in between. The CDR3 nucleotides read TGCGCCAGCAGGGGTAGCGGTGCTGTCGAGACCCAGTACTTC. It codes for CASRGSGAVETQYF.

The chain combines TRBV7-9 with TRBJ2-2, with 7 nucleotides matching TRBD1. CDR3 length: 15 residues. Germline loops: CDR1 SEHNR, CDR2 FQNEAQ (reference sequence). V lost 1 base, J lost 3 bases, and 2 bases stayed unmatched. CDR3 bases: TGTGCCAGCAGCTTAGGCCAGGGGGACACCGGGGAGCTGTTTTTT. Its protein product is CASSLGQGDTGELFF. The full variable domain, its missing parts supplied by reference TRBV7-9 and TRBJ2-2, is DTGVSQNPRHKITKRGQNVTFRCDPISEHNRLYWYRQTLGQGPEFLTYFQNEAQLEKSRLLSDRFSAERPKGSFSTLEIQRTEQGDSAMYLCASSLGQGDTGELFFGEGSRLTVL.

Only a few counts were recorded for this clone. This rearrangement joins TRBV27 to TRBJ1-2; 8 bases line up with TRBD1. This CDR3 has 16 amino acids. The V gene's germline CDR1 is MNHEY and CDR2 SMNVEV (reference sequence). Losses at the gene ends were 1 base for V and 7 bases for J; bases not matched to a gene: 11. The CDR3 spells CASSLWARQGATGYTF. In nucleotides, the CDR3 is TGTGCCAGCAGTTTATGGGCTCGGCAGGGGGCGACTGGCTACACCTTC.

The chain recombines TRBV7-2 with TRBJ2-7, with 9 bases aligning to TRBD2. Trimming removed 1 base from V and 6 bases from J; junction bases left unmatched: 10. The CDR3 runs to 16 residues. CDR1 and CDR2 from the germline V gene are SGHTA and FQGNSA. The CDR3 spells CASSLGELAGLGEQYF. The CDR3 DNA reads as TGTGCCAGCAGCTTAGGAGAACTAGCGGGTTTAGGCGAGCAGTACTTC. Full variable domain (missing parts from reference TRBV7-2 and TRBJ2-7): GAGVSQSPSNKVTEKGKDVELRCDPISGHTALYWYRQSLGQGLEFLIYFQGNSAPDKSGLPSDRFSAERTGGSVSTLTIQRTQQEDSAVYLCASSLGELAGLGEQYFGPGTRLTVT.

Comment on this clone: This probably arose from a read error, given a far larger clone one base away. This rearrangement joins TRBV29-1 to TRBJ2-1; 7 nucleotides align to TRBD2. CDR1 and CDR2 from the germline V gene are SQVTM and ANQGSEA. CDR3 length: 16 residues. J gave up 6 bases and V 0 bases, and 11 bases lay outside the gene matches. The CDR3 DNA reads TGCAGCGTTGAAGATTTTGTGGCGGGAGTGAGCAATGAGCAGTTCTTC. This encodes CSVEDFVAGVSNEQFF.

The J gene is TRBJ2-2, the V gene TRBV7-5; the DNA was not used to check the table's D call, TRBD2. TRBV7-5 is tagged as a pseudogene. This CDR3 spans 15 amino acids. The CDR3 nucleotides read TGTGCCAGCGGTGGACTAGCGGGAGGCACCGGGGAGCTGTTTTTT. It specifies CASGGLAGGTGELFF.

This clone was seen a few times. This chain connects TRBV6-1 to TRBJ1-5, with D maybe TRBD1 (6 bases). The CDR3 sequence is 13 residues long. Trimming shortened V by 6 bases and J by 2 bases, and 8 bases separated the two germline ends. CDR1 and CDR2 (germline): MNHNS, SASEGT. The CDR3 nucleotides read TGTGCCAGCAGCCGGGGGCGCAATCAGCCCCAGCATTTT. Its protein product is CASSRGRNQPQHF.

To note about this clone: In the same sample, other DNA sequences code for this CDR3. V gene TRBV2 combines with J gene TRBJ1-5; TRBD1 is a possible D gene (6 bases). CDR1 and CDR2 (germline): SNHLY, FYNNEI. V lost 4 bases and J lost 1, with 14 bases in between. This CDR3 has 16 residues. CDR3 residues: CASSVGGGGSNQPQHF. Here the CDR3 DNA reads TGTGCCAGCAGTGTGGGTGGAGGGGGGAGCAATCAGCCCCAGCATTTT.

The chain carries TRBV6-5 and TRBJ2-3; TRBD2 might be the D (5 bases). Trimming took off 0 bases at V and 4 bases at J, with 11 bases between the two ends. The CDR3 covers 15 residues. The germline V gene has CDR1 MNHEY and CDR2 SVGAGI. CDR3 sequence reads: CASSYSRGFPDTQYF. The CDR3 DNA is TGTGCCAGCAGTTACTCGAGAGGGTTCCCAGATACGCAGTATTTT.

This chain links TRBV11-3 with TRBJ2-7; D may correspond to TRBD1 or TRBD2 (5 bases each). V was trimmed by 1 base and J by 2 bases, leaving 9 bases between them. The germline gives CDR1 SGHNT, CDR2 YENEEA. CDR3 length: 14 residues. CDR3 loop: CASSLGGTPYEQYF. As DNA, the CDR3 is TGTGCCAGCAGCTTAGGGGGGACCCCCTACGAGCAGTACTTC.

Turning to this clone: A much larger clone lies a single base off, so this may be a read error. This CDR3 fails to terminate in the conserved phenylalanine or tryptophan, so it likely reflects a read error. This chain joins TRBV19 and TRBJ2-7; D is possibly TRBD1 or TRBD2 (6 bases each). The CDR3 runs 15 residues. Trimming removed 5 bases at V and 3 bases at J, with 17 bases between. Germline-derived CDR1 and CDR2 are LNHDA and SQIVND (reference sequence). CDR3 nucleotide sequence: TGTGCCAGTAGTCCCGGAGGGGGAATCAGCTACGAGCAGTACTTA. Translating it yields CASSPGGGISYEQYL.

The J gene is TRBJ1-5, the V gene TRBV6-1; TRBD1 matches at 9 bases. After removal of 10 bases from V and 5 bases from J, the junction contained 6 bases not matched to a gene. The CDR3 contains 13 residues. The V gene's germline CDR1 is MNHNS and CDR2 SASEGT. CDR3 bases: TGTGCCACCGGGACAGGGAGTTATCAGCCCCAGCATTTT. Amino acid sequence: CATGTGSYQPQHF.

The chain employs TRBV30 and TRBJ2-7; TRBD1 aligns across 9 bases. The germline V gene has CDR1 GTSNPN and CDR2 SVGIG (reference sequence). This CDR3 has 14 amino acids. V shed 5 bases and J 6 bases; nucleotides not matched to a gene: 11. Written as DNA, the CDR3 is TGTGCCTGGGGACCCCGACGACAGGGGGGCGAGCAGTACTTC. Translating it yields CAWGPRRQGGEQYF.

The chain combines TRBV28 with TRBJ2-3; D gene uncertain. The CDR3 extends over 16 amino acids. Trimming pared 3 bases from V and 4 bases from J, leaving 17 bases between. Germline CDR1 MDHEN, CDR2 SYDVKM. The CDR3 loop is CASSFTSLDWPDTQYF. The CDR3 region has the DNA TGTGCCAGCAGTTTCACCTCCCTCGATTGGCCAGATACGCAGTATTTT.

This clone was seen repeatedly, ten times or more. The same CDR3 is also encoded by other DNA sequences in this sample. This chain connects TRBV5-4 to TRBJ1-2; 7 nucleotides line up with TRBD1. The CDR3 contains 13 residues. V gave up 0 bases and J gave up 7 bases; unmatched junction bases: 3. Germline V gives CDR1 SGHNT, CDR2 YYREEE (reference sequence). CDR3 nucleotide sequence: TGTGCCAGCAGCTTGGAGGGACAGACTGGCTACACCTTC. Encoded protein: CASSLEGQTGYTF.

The rearrangement uses TRBV28 and TRBJ2-7; D gene ambiguous. The V end was cut by 6 bases, the J end by 0 bases, with 6 bases between. The V gene's germline CDR1 is MDHEN and CDR2 SYDVKM. CDR3 length: 12 residues. The CDR3 coding sequence is TGTGCCAGCAGGAAGAACTCCTACGAGCAGTACTTC. This sequence encodes CASRKNSYEQYF.

This clone appeared once. Other nucleotide sequences in the sample specify the same CDR3. The chain has TRBV28 and TRBJ1-5, with 11 bases that match TRBD1. The CDR3 has 16 amino acids. Germline trimming cut 1 base from V and 5 bases from J; bases unmatched to any gene: 4. Germline CDR1 MDHEN, CDR2 SYDVKM. The CDR3 DNA sequence: TGTGCCAGCAGTTTATCCGGGACAGGGGGGTATCAGCCCCAGCATTTT. Translated: CASSLSGTGGYQPQHF.

The gene calls are TRBV6-6 and TRBJ1-2; 8 positions agree with TRBD1. Trimming took 4 bases from V and 5 from J; bases not matched to a gene: 6. This CDR3 has 14 amino acids. Looked up from germline, CDR1 is MNHNY and CDR2 is SVGAGI (reference sequence). The CDR3 is CASSLRTGWYGYTF. CDR3 coding DNA: TGTGCCAGCAGTTTGCGGACAGGGTGGTATGGCTACACCTTC.

CDR3: CASRASALYEQYF. CDR3 nucleotide sequence: TGTGCCAGCAGGGCTAGTGCGCTATACGAGCAGTACTTC. The rearrangement joins TRBV28 to TRBJ2-7; the D is unclear. CDR3 length: 13 residues. Trimming left V 6 bases short and J 4 bases short, with 13 bases between. The germline gives CDR1 MDHEN, CDR2 SYDVKM.

In regard to this clone: A much larger clonotype is one base distant, so this may be a read error. The identical CDR3 is also encoded by other nucleotide sequences in the sample. The chain employs TRBV29-1 and TRBJ1-2; D remains ambiguous. The CDR3 totals 11 residues. Germline loops: CDR1 SQVTM, CDR2 ANQGSEA. CDR3 nucleotide sequence: TGCAGCGAGTCCTCAAACTATGGTTACACATTC. This codes for CSESSNYGYTF.

This chain connects TRBV20-1 to TRBJ2-3, with no clear D. This CDR3 comprises 11 residues. The germline CDR1 and CDR2 sequences are DFQATT and SNEGSKA (reference sequence). Trimming took off 2 bases at V and 2 bases at J, with 2 bases between the two ends. The CDR3 bases are TGCAGTGCTAGAAACACAGATACGCAGTATTTT. Translating gives CSARNTDTQYF.